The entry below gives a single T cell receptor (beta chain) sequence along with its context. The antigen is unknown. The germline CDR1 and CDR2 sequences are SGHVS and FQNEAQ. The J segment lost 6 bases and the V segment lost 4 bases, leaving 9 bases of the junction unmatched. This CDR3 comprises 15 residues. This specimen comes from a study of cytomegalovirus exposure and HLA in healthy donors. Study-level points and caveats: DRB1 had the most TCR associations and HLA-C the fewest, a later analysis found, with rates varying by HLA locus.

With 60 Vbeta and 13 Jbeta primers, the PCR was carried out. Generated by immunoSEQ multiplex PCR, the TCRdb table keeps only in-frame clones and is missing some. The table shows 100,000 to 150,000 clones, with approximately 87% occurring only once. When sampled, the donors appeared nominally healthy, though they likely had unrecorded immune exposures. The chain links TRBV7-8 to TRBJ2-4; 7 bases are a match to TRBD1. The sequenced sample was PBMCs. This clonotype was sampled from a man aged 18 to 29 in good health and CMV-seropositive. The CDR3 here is CASSSHRAGGNIQYF. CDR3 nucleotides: TGTGCCAGCAGCTCCCATCGGGCAGGGGGAAACATTCAGTACTTC.